The 30 T cell receptor beta chains below were found in one sample sequenced in a study of shared clonotypes between healthy human individuals. Naive CD8 populations comprised CD45RO-negative cells positively selected for CCR7, excluding terminally differentiated effector memory CD45RA+ cells. Assay used: immunoSEQ multiplex PCR; TCRdb lists only in-frame clones, some missing. The sample includes about 590,000 clones, around 95% of them seen just once. The material sequenced was naive CD8+ T cells sorted from blood. The receptors derive from a woman aged 25 to 39 in good health.

The V and J genes are TRBV5-1 and TRBJ2-7; 8 bases line up with TRBD1. The V and J ends lost 2 bases and 3 bases, in that order; junction bases with no gene match: 4. CDR1 and CDR2 from the germline V gene are SGHRS and YFSETQ. The CDR3 has 14 residues. In DNA form, the CDR3 reads TGCGCCAGCAGCTTACCGGGACAGGACTACGAGCAGTACTTC. This gives the protein CASSLPGQDYEQYF.

The V gene is TRBV7-6, the J gene TRBJ1-5; possible D gene TRBD1, 6 bases. The CDR3 spans 13 residues. CDR1 and CDR2 from the germline V gene are SGHVS and FNYEAQ. Trimming took off 1 base at V and 7 bases at J, with 8 bases between the two ends. CDR3 region: CASSLGGLQPQHF. The CDR3 nucleotides read TGTGCCAGCAGCTTAGGGGGGCTCCAGCCCCAGCATTTT. Full variable domain (outside the CDR3, taken from reference TRBV7-6 and TRBJ1-5): GAGVSQSPRYKVTKRGQDVALRCDPISGHVSLYWYRQALGQGPEFLTYFNYEAQQDKSGLPNDRFSAERPEGSISTLTIQRTEQRDSAMYRCASSLGGLQPQHFGDGTRLSIL.

The rearrangement uses TRBV13 and TRBJ1-1; D is perhaps TRBD1 (6 bases). This CDR3 comprises 15 residues. Germline lookup yields CDR1 PRHDT and CDR2 FYEKMQ (reference sequence). Trimming removed 4 bases at V and 6 bases at J, with 18 bases between. DNA of the CDR3: TGTGCCAGCAGCTGGGGGACACGGACGATAGCTGAAGCTTTCTTT. It encodes CASSWGTRTIAEAFF.

This chain connects TRBV27 to TRBJ1-3, with D perhaps TRBD1 (6 bases). The germline V and J ends were trimmed by 5 bases and 8 bases, with 19 bases remaining between them. The germline CDR1 and CDR2 sequences are MNHEY and SMNVEV (reference sequence). The CDR3 loop spans 15 amino acids. The CDR3 loop is CASSPLGTFWDTIYF. In DNA, the CDR3 is TGTGCCAGCAGTCCGCTGGGGACATTCTGGGACACCATATATTTT.

The rearrangement joins TRBV10-3 to TRBJ2-7; possible D gene TRBD2, 5 bases. V was cut by 4 bases and J by 1 base, with 8 bases left in between. This CDR3 is built from 13 residues. From germline, CDR1 is ENHRY and CDR2 SYGVKD. The CDR3 protein is CAISGTGSYEQYF. The CDR3 DNA is TGTGCCATCAGTGGGACTGGATCCTACGAGCAGTACTTC.

The chain has TRBV21-1 and TRBJ2-7. TRBV21-1 is assigned pseudogene status. The CDR3 has 16 amino acids. Here the CDR3 reads CASSRAPEGTRYEQYF. In DNA form, the CDR3 reads TGTGCCAGCAGCCGGGCTCCGGAAGGGACCCGCTACGAGCAGTACTTC.

This clone was counted once. The chain has TRBV28 and TRBJ2-7, with 9 bases lining up with TRBD1. V gave up 5 bases and J gave up 6 bases; unmatched junction bases: 8. The length of the CDR3 is 14 residues. CDR1 and CDR2 from the germline V gene are MDHEN and SYDVKM. The DNA for the CDR3 is TGTGCCAGCAGTCCCCTAGGGACAGGGACCGAGCAGTACTTC. It specifies CASSPLGTGTEQYF.

This chain joins TRBV6-5 and TRBJ2-7, with D maybe TRBD1 (6 bases). The CDR3 spans 15 residues. Trimming stripped 0 bases from V and 2 bases from J, with 11 bases between. From germline, CDR1 is MNHEY and CDR2 SVGAGI. CDR3 sequence (DNA): TGTGCCAGCAGTTACTCGAATCAGGGGCCCTACGAGCAGTACTTC. Amino acid sequence: CASSYSNQGPYEQYF.

The rearrangement links TRBV5-4 to TRBJ2-5; D gene ambiguous. The CDR3 runs 14 residues. The ends were cut back, 3 bases at V and 6 bases at J, with 15 bases in the middle. Germline-derived CDR1 and CDR2 are SGHNT and YYREEE (reference sequence). CDR3 loop: CASSSLGQWKTQYF. In DNA, the CDR3 is TGTGCCAGCAGCTCTTTGGGTCAGTGGAAGACCCAGTACTTC.

The chain couples TRBV27 to TRBJ2-1; 7 bases map to TRBD2. Germline V gene lookup returns CDR1 MNHEY and CDR2 SMNVEV (reference sequence). Trimming cost V 7 bases and J 0 bases; bases outside gene matches: 6. The CDR3 loop spans 15 amino acids. The CDR3 reads CASITGRSSYNEQFF. The CDR3 DNA is TGTGCCAGCATCACCGGGAGGAGCTCCTACAATGAGCAGTTCTTC.

The chain links TRBV6-6 to TRBJ1-3, with 7 nucleotides matching TRBD1. CDR1 is MNHNY, CDR2 SVGAGI, per germline (reference sequence). V lost 8 bases, J lost 7 bases, and 14 bases stayed unmatched. The CDR3 is made up of 15 amino acids. Here the CDR3 DNA reads TGTGCCAGCCAAGCTACAACAGGGGTGCTTAACACCATATATTTT. It yields the protein CASQATTGVLNTIYF.

This rearrangement joins TRBV9 to TRBJ2-1, with 11 nucleotides matching TRBD2. J lost 7 bases, V lost 4 bases, and 10 bases had no gene match. Germline assignment: CDR1 SGDLS and CDR2 YYNGEE. The CDR3 runs 16 residues. The chain's CDR3 is CASSPNSGRAGNEQFF. DNA for the CDR3: TGTGCCAGCAGCCCTAATAGCGGGAGGGCCGGGAATGAGCAGTTCTTC.

V and J are TRBV28 and TRBJ2-7, with D maybe TRBD1 (6 bases). CDR3 length: 15 amino acids. V was clipped by 6 bases and J by 6 bases, with 21 bases between them. The germline V gene has CDR1 MDHEN and CDR2 SYDVKM. For the CDR3, the DNA is TGTGCCAGCAGGACGCACTTCGAGGGGGTTGGCGAGCAGTACTTC. Its translation is CASRTHFEGVGEQYF.

This chain connects TRBV2 to TRBJ2-4; TRBD1 aligns across 9 bases. The CDR3 totals 18 residues. Germline loops: CDR1 SNHLY, CDR2 FYNNEI. The V gene end was trimmed by 5 bases and the J gene end by 0 bases; junction bases not matched to a gene: 11. DNA for the CDR3: TGTGCCAGCAGTTTCCCGGGACAGGGTACCCTAGCCAAAAACATTCAGTACTTC. It specifies CASSFPGQGTLAKNIQYF.

The chain has TRBV10-1 and TRBJ2-1, with 8 bases identical to TRBD1. The CDR3 sequence is 17 residues long. Germline CDR1 reads WNHNN; CDR2 reads SYGVQD (reference sequence). The V segment lost 5 bases and the J segment 6 bases; nucleotides outside the gene matches: 15. CDR3 amino acids: CASSQNRGQGRVNEQFF. In DNA, the CDR3 is TGCGCCAGCAGTCAAAATAGAGGACAGGGAAGGGTCAATGAGCAGTTCTTC.

The V call is TRBV13, the J call TRBJ2-1; unclear D gene. CDR1 and CDR2 from the germline V gene are PRHDT and FYEKMQ (reference sequence). This CDR3 is 13 amino acids long. The V end was cut by 3 bases, the J end by 4 bases, with 7 bases between. The CDR3 bases are TGTGCCAGCAGCTTGCAGAATTACAATGAGCAGTTCTTC. This translates into CASSLQNYNEQFF.

This chain uses TRBV6-1 with TRBJ1-1; D is possibly TRBD1 (6 bases). Trimming removed 2 bases from V and 6 bases from J, with 10 bases in between. Germline CDR1 and CDR2: MNHNS and SASEGT. The CDR3 is 13 amino acids. The CDR3 reads CASSEIGGSEAFF. The CDR3 coding sequence is TGTGCCAGCAGTGAAATAGGGGGGTCTGAAGCTTTCTTT.

The chain recombines TRBV1 with TRBJ2-5; the D call of TRBD1 is as the table states it, not checked on the DNA. TRBV1 represents a pseudogene. This CDR3 has 14 residues. Here the CDR3 reads CTSSPRLGGETQYF. Written as DNA, the CDR3 is TGCACCAGCAGCCCCCGTCTAGGGGGAGAGACCCAGTACTTC.

V and J are TRBV6-1 and TRBJ1-2; unclear D gene. Germline CDR1 reads MNHNS; CDR2 reads SASEGT. V was pared by 6 bases and J by 7 bases, with 9 bases between. CDR3 size: 11 residues. The DNA for the CDR3 is TGTGCCAGCAGCGAAAATGTTGGCTACACCTTC. Residues: CASSENVGYTF.

This sequence joins TRBV4-1 and TRBJ2-7; TRBD1 agrees at 7 bases. This CDR3 spans 14 amino acids. Germline V gene sequence: CDR1 MGHRA, CDR2 YSYEKL. Trimming cost V 0 bases and J 6 bases; bases outside gene matches: 5. CDR3: CASSQDWAGGEQYF. The CDR3 nucleotides read TGCGCCAGCAGCCAAGATTGGGCAGGGGGCGAGCAGTACTTC.

This clone has a single count. The chain uses TRBV27 and TRBJ1-1; D is undetermined. V lost 5 bases to trimming and J lost 2 bases, with 9 bases between them. The CDR3 is 13 residues long. Looked up from germline, CDR1 is MNHEY and CDR2 is SMNVEV (reference sequence). In DNA, the CDR3 is TGTGCCAGCAGTCCTCGATATAACACTGAAGCTTTCTTT. Protein: CASSPRYNTEAFF.

The chain joins TRBV27 to TRBJ1-5; 8 nucleotides agree with TRBD1. The germline CDR1 and CDR2 sequences are MNHEY and SMNVEV (reference sequence). This CDR3 spans 15 amino acids. J was trimmed by 1 base and V by 5 bases; bases with no gene match: 4. The CDR3: CASSTGGGSNQPQHF. As DNA, the CDR3 is TGTGCCAGCAGTACAGGGGGGGGGAGCAATCAGCCCCAGCATTTT.

V usage is TRBV11-2 and J usage is TRBJ2-1; 7 nucleotides align to TRBD2. The J segment lost 0 bases and the V segment lost 3 bases, leaving 5 bases of the junction unmatched. The CDR3 loop spans 16 amino acids. Germline V gene data show CDR1 as SGHAT and CDR2 as FQNNGV. The CDR3 protein is CASSFSGRTSYNEQFF. The DNA for the CDR3 is TGTGCCAGCAGCTTCTCCGGGAGGACCTCCTACAATGAGCAGTTCTTC.

This chain joins TRBV29-1 and TRBJ2-6; D is possibly TRBD2 (6 bases). This CDR3 is built from 15 residues. Between the trimmed V and J ends, which lost 2 bases and 4 bases, there was a span of 12 bases. The germline CDR1 and CDR2 sequences are SQVTM and ANQGSEA. The CDR3: CSVELAAAGANVLTF. The CDR3 DNA is TGCAGCGTTGAATTAGCGGCGGCGGGGGCCAACGTCCTGACTTTC.

This clone has more than one count but fewer than ten. DNA for the CDR3: TGCGCCAGCACCCCCGGGAGGCGGGTTCGCGAGCAGTTCTTC. As protein: CASTPGRRVREQFF. This chain joins TRBV4-1 and TRBJ2-1, with TRBD2 identical over 7 bases. The CDR3 is made up of 14 amino acids. Trimming took 7 bases from V and 10 from J; bases not matched to a gene: 13. Per germline, CDR1 MGHRA and CDR2 YSYEKL.

This chain joins TRBV5-1 and TRBJ2-2, with D possibly TRBD1 on 6 matching bases. There are 16 residues in the CDR3. V shed 4 bases and J shed 3 bases, with 16 bases lying between them. Germline V CDR1 and CDR2: SGHRS, YFSETQ. CDR3 DNA sequence: TGCGCCAGCAGCCGGGTTATCAGGGGAGACACCGGGGAGCTGTTTTTT. Its translation: CASSRVIRGDTGELFF.

The V call is TRBV19, the J call TRBJ2-5; 7 nucleotides match TRBD2. In germline, CDR1 is LNHDA, CDR2 SQIVND (reference sequence). J lost 5 bases, V lost 2 bases, and 8 bases had no gene match. This CDR3 is 15 amino acids long. Written as DNA, the CDR3 is TGTGCCAGTAGTATACAGGCCCTCGGGGGGGAGACCCAGTACTTC. Translating it yields CASSIQALGGETQYF. Using reference TRBV19 and TRBJ2-5 for the parts outside the CDR3, the full variable domain is DGGITQSPKYLFRKEGQNVTLSCEQNLNHDAMYWYRQDPGQGLRLIYYSQIVNDFQKGDIAEGYSVSREKKESFPLTVTSAQKNPTAFYLCASSIQALGGETQYFGPGTRLLVL.

The J gene is TRBJ2-1, the V gene TRBV28; D unclear. V lost 6 bases and J 10 bases, leaving 19 bases between the germline ends. Germline CDR1 reads MDHEN; CDR2 reads SYDVKM. This CDR3 region has 14 residues. This CDR3 reads CASSYNQLEPEQFF. DNA of the CDR3: TGTGCCAGCAGCTATAACCAGCTTGAACCGGAGCAGTTCTTC.

The chain is built from TRBV15 and TRBJ2-5; D might be TRBD1 (5 bases). Trimming left V 5 bases short and J 5 bases short, with 18 bases between. The CDR3 extends over 15 amino acids. Germline CDR1 is LNHNV and CDR2 is YYDKDF (reference sequence). The CDR3 nucleotides are TGTGCCACCAGCCGGATTAATACAGGACGGGAGACCCAGTACTTC. Protein product: CATSRINTGRETQYF. Together with reference TRBV15 and TRBJ2-5, the CDR3 gives the full variable domain: DAMVIQNPRYQVTQFGKPVTLSCSQTLNHNVMYWYQQKSSQAPKLLFHYYDKDFNNEADTPDNFQSRRPNTSFCFLDIRSPGLGDTAMYLCATSRINTGRETQYFGPGTRLLVL.

This rearrangement joins TRBV19 to TRBJ2-2; D not certain. There are 15 residues in the CDR3. Germline V gene data show CDR1 as LNHDA and CDR2 as SQIVND (reference sequence). Trimming took 1 base from V and 3 from J, leaving 9 bases between them. CDR3 in DNA: TGTGCCAGTAGTATAGTGGCACAGTACACCGGGGAGCTGTTTTTT. This translates into CASSIVAQYTGELFF.